The 5 T cell receptor beta chains presented below share a single source sample, sequenced in a study of blood T cell repertoires in COVID-19. Libraries were prepared by immunoSEQ multiplex PCR; TCRdb keeps only in-frame clonotypes and omits some of them. The repertoire holds 200,000 or so clones, with roughly nine tenths as singletons. The sequencing input was peripheral blood. The receptors were gathered from a man between 65 and 79 years old with active or convalescent COVID-19.

This chain joins TRBV15 and TRBJ1-5; unclear D gene. The germline V and J ends were trimmed by 3 bases and 4 bases, with 10 bases remaining between them. Germline V CDR1 and CDR2: LNHNV, YYDKDF (reference sequence). The CDR3 sequence is 14 residues long. The CDR3 here is CATSSRNRNQPQHF. For the CDR3, the DNA is TGTGCCACCAGCAGCCGGAACAGAAATCAGCCCCAGCATTTT.

Of note for this clone: At one of its ends the junction is not consistent with the germline gene, which may arise from a read error. Other DNA sequences within the sample encode an identical CDR3. The rearrangement uses TRBV5-1 and TRBJ2-7, with D possibly TRBD1 on 5 matching bases. Germline V lookup: CDR1 SGHRS, CDR2 YFSETQ. CDR3 length: 12 amino acids. Here the CDR3 reads CASKQDTYEQYF. The CDR3, as DNA: TGCGCCAGCAAGCAGGACACCTACGAGCAATACTTC.

The chain couples TRBV6-4 to TRBJ1-1; 7 bases map to TRBD1. Unmatched junction bases numbered 3, after V lost 7 bases and J lost 4 bases. The CDR3 covers 12 residues. Per germline, CDR1 MRHNA and CDR2 SNTAGT. The CDR3 reads CASKGARTEAFF. CDR3 nucleotides: TGTGCCAGCAAGGGGGCGCGCACTGAAGCTTTCTTT.

This chain joins TRBV28 and TRBJ1-1; tentatively, D is TRBD1 (6 bases). Per the germline V gene, CDR1 is MDHEN and CDR2 is SYDVKM. Trimming took 3 bases from V and 4 from J, leaving 12 bases between them. CDR3 length: 14 amino acids. CDR3 residues: CASSFQGWVTEAFF. CDR3 in DNA: TGTGCCAGCAGTTTCCAGGGGTGGGTCACTGAAGCTTTCTTT.

Notes on this clone: Other nucleotide sequences in the sample specify the same CDR3. The chain joins TRBV5-1 to TRBJ2-1; D perhaps matches TRBD1 (5 bases). Germline-derived CDR1 and CDR2 are SGHRS and YFSETQ. This CDR3 spans 15 amino acids. V shed 0 bases and J shed 0 bases, with 7 bases lying between them. The CDR3 DNA is TGCGCCAGCAGCTTGGGAGACAGCTCCTACAATGAGCAGTTCTTC. This codes for CASSLGDSSYNEQFF.